The 31 T cell receptor beta chains given below trace back to one sample, sequenced in a study of cytomegalovirus exposure and HLA in healthy donors. The PCR employed 60 Vbeta primers together with 13 Jbeta primers. Profiled with immunoSEQ multiplex PCR; TCRdb holds only in-frame clones, not every one. The repertoire consists of roughly 120,000 clones, with approximately 80% occurring once and the leading ten covering more than 1.5%. The sample consisted of PBMCs. The origin of the receptors is a man aged 50 to 60 in good health and CMV-seronegative.

The chain couples TRBV5-6 to TRBJ1-2, with 7 nucleotides matching TRBD1. V trimming: 4 bases; J trimming: 8 bases; junction bases outside the gene matches: 5. Germline loops: CDR1 SGHDT, CDR2 YYEEEE. The CDR3 loop spans 12 amino acids. The CDR3 nucleotides are TGTGCCAGCAGCCGGGACAGTCAGGGCTACACCTTC. It translates to CASSRDSQGYTF.

This chain joins TRBV28 and TRBJ1-5, with no clear D. The V end was cut by 6 bases, the J end by 5 bases, with 8 bases between. This CDR3 contains 12 residues. Germline CDR1 reads MDHEN; CDR2 reads SYDVKM. The CDR3 sequence is CASSSGDQPQHF. In DNA, the CDR3 is TGTGCCAGCAGCTCCGGAGATCAGCCCCAGCATTTT. The full variable domain, with the rest looked up from reference TRBV28 and TRBJ1-5, is DVKVTQSSRYLVKRTGEKVFLECVQDMDHENMFWYRQDPGLGLRLIYFSYDVKMKEKGDIPEGYSVSREKKERFSLILESASTNQTSMYLCASSSGDQPQHFGDGTRLSIL.

This clone was picked up a small number of times. The gene calls are TRBV7-9 and TRBJ1-3; D is undetermined. Germline values: CDR1 SEHNR, CDR2 FQNEAQ (reference sequence). Trimming took 4 bases from V and 0 from J, leaving 10 bases between them. This CDR3 has 15 amino acids. CDR3 sequence (DNA): TGTGCCAGCAGCTCCCTCCCAGGCTCTGGAAACACCATATATTTT. Its translation: CASSSLPGSGNTIYF. The full variable domain, its missing parts supplied by reference TRBV7-9 and TRBJ1-3, is DTGVSQNPRHKITKRGQNVTFRCDPISEHNRLYWYRQTLGQGPEFLTYFQNEAQLEKSRLLSDRFSAERPKGSFSTLEIQRTEQGDSAMYLCASSSLPGSGNTIYFGEGSWLTVV.

The rearrangement uses TRBV5-6 and TRBJ2-7; 9 nucleotides match TRBD1. Germline V gene sequence: CDR1 SGHDT, CDR2 YYEEEE. V shed 4 bases, J shed 0 bases, and the junction held 5 bases outside the gene matches. The CDR3 is 15 residues long. The DNA for the CDR3 is TGTGCCAGCAGCGCCGGGACAGGGATCTCCTACGAGCAGTACTTC. This encodes CASSAGTGISYEQYF.

The chain joins TRBV7-2 to TRBJ2-5; D not resolved. The germline V gene has CDR1 SGHTA and CDR2 FQGNSA. The V end was cut by 4 bases, the J end by 1 base, with 10 bases between. The CDR3 totals 14 residues. The CDR3 loop is CASSSTLFQETQYF. The CDR3 DNA reads as TGTGCCAGCAGCTCAACATTATTCCAAGAGACCCAGTACTTC.

The CDR3 is CASSVGDTRNQPQHF. Written as DNA, the CDR3 is TGTGCCAGCAGCGTAGGGGACACACGCAATCAGCCCCAGCATTTT. The V gene is TRBV9, the J gene TRBJ1-5, with TRBD1 as a possible D gene (6 bases). Germline V gene data show CDR1 as SGDLS and CDR2 as YYNGEE. There are 15 residues in the CDR3. V lost 0 bases to trimming and J lost 2 bases, with 9 bases between them.

The rearrangement links TRBV5-1 to TRBJ2-1; 7 bases line up with TRBD2. The CDR3 runs 18 residues. The junction had 13 bases not matched to a gene; V was cut back by 4 bases and J by 0 bases. The germline CDR1 and CDR2 sequences are SGHRS and YFSETQ. CDR3 protein: CASSLHGTTSRSYNEQFF. The CDR3 coding sequence is TGCGCCAGCAGCCTCCACGGGACTACCTCTCGCTCCTACAATGAGCAGTTCTTC.

The J gene is TRBJ1-6, the V gene TRBV7-9, with 11 bases identical to TRBD1. V shed 6 bases and J 9 bases; nucleotides not matched to a gene: 7. The CDR3 has 15 residues. Germline loops: CDR1 SEHNR, CDR2 FQNEAQ (reference sequence). The CDR3 loop is CASSAGQGASSPLHF. The CDR3 nucleotides read TGTGCCAGCAGTGCTGGACAGGGGGCCAGTTCACCCCTCCACTTT.

The chain employs TRBV19 and TRBJ1-2, with a tentative D call TRBD1 (5 bases). Germline CDR1 and CDR2: LNHDA and SQIVND (reference sequence). This CDR3 has 15 amino acids. V was pared by 10 bases and J by 4 bases, with 22 bases between. CDR3: CAKTFPSGGGYGYTF. In DNA form, the CDR3 reads TGTGCCAAAACCTTCCCCTCGGGGGGGGGCTATGGCTACACCTTC.

This clone was counted between two and nine times. V is TRBV7-2 and J is TRBJ2-4; 8 nucleotides agree with TRBD1. Germline CDR1 reads SGHTA; CDR2 reads FQGNSA. The V and J ends lost 5 bases and 8 bases, in that order; junction bases with no gene match: 11. The CDR3 spans 15 residues. CDR3 amino acids: CASSPWADRADIQYF. As DNA, the CDR3 is TGTGCCAGCAGCCCTTGGGCGGACAGGGCAGACATTCAGTACTTC.

The V gene is TRBV5-1, the J gene TRBJ1-3; the D gene is possibly TRBD1 (6 bases). Germline lookup yields CDR1 SGHRS and CDR2 YFSETQ. The CDR3 has 15 residues. Between the trimmed V and J ends, which lost 1 base and 0 bases, there was a span of 8 bases. CDR3 residues: CASSLTGSSGNTIYF. CDR3 DNA sequence: TGCGCCAGCAGCTTGACAGGGTCCTCTGGAAACACCATATATTTT. Using reference TRBV5-1 and TRBJ1-3 for the parts outside the CDR3, the full variable domain is KAGVTQTPRYLIKTRGQQVTLSCSPISGHRSVSWYQQTPGQGLQFLFEYFSETQRNKGNFPGRFSGRQFSNSRSEMNVSTLELGDSALYLCASSLTGSSGNTIYFGEGSWLTVV.

The rearrangement links TRBV7-2 to TRBJ1-1; D is unresolved. Germline CDR1 and CDR2: SGHTA and FQGNSA. The V and J ends lost 5 bases and 0 bases respectively, with 13 bases between them. This CDR3 region has 15 residues. The CDR3 nucleotides are TGTGCCAGCAGCACGGGAGGTTGGATGAACACTGAAGCTTTCTTT. Protein: CASSTGGWMNTEAFF.

This sequence joins TRBV5-1 and TRBJ1-4, with D uncertain. The germline V gene has CDR1 SGHRS and CDR2 YFSETQ. The V end was cut by 1 base, the J end by 8 bases, with 12 bases between. CDR3 size: 14 residues. This chain's CDR3 is CASSLSAGSEKLFF. The CDR3 nucleotides are TGCGCCAGCAGCTTGTCAGCGGGAAGCGAAAAACTGTTTTTT.

This clone came up once. The J gene is TRBJ1-2, the V gene TRBV25-1, with unresolved D. V lost 1 base, J lost 2 bases, and 2 bases lay in between. In germline, CDR1 is MGHDK, CDR2 SYGVNS. The CDR3 is made up of 12 amino acids. In DNA form, the CDR3 reads TGTGCCAGCAGTGAATTAAACTATGGCTACACCTTC. Encoded protein: CASSELNYGYTF.

The chain links TRBV19 to TRBJ1-1; 7 bases align to TRBD1. V shed 6 bases, J shed 8 bases, and the junction held 15 bases outside the gene matches. The germline V gene has CDR1 LNHDA and CDR2 SQIVND (reference sequence). The CDR3 consists of 15 residues. CDR3 amino acids: CASSRTYRGRDEAFF. The CDR3 DNA is TGTGCCAGTAGCCGCACCTACAGGGGCCGCGACGAAGCTTTCTTT.

V and J are TRBV5-4 and TRBJ2-3; D is perhaps TRBD2 (5 bases). The CDR3 spans 14 residues. V was trimmed by 4 bases and J by 6 bases, leaving 15 bases between them. Germline V gene sequence: CDR1 SGHNT, CDR2 YYREEE (reference sequence). CDR3 nucleotides: TGTGCCAGCAGCCCGGAAACTAGTGTCGATACGCAGTATTTT. This gives the protein CASSPETSVDTQYF.

The chain uses TRBV11-2 and TRBJ1-6, with TRBD1 matching 11 bases. CDR3 length equals 15 residues. Looked up from germline, CDR1 is SGHAT and CDR2 is FQNNGV. Germline trimming cut 2 bases from V and 10 bases from J; bases unmatched to any gene: 4. The CDR3 DNA sequence: TGTGCCAGCAGCTTACCCGGGACAGGGGGGTCACCCCTCCACTTT. Protein: CASSLPGTGGSPLHF. Full variable domain (outside the CDR3, taken from reference TRBV11-2 and TRBJ1-6): EAGVAQSPRYKIIEKRQSVAFWCNPISGHATLYWYQQILGQGPKLLIQFQNNGVVDDSQLPKDRFSAERLKGVDSTLKIQPAKLEDSAVYLCASSLPGTGGSPLHFGNGTRLTVT.

The rearrangement links TRBV18 to TRBJ2-5, with a weak D call TRBD1 (6 bases). This CDR3 contains 15 residues. Germline lookup yields CDR1 KGHSH and CDR2 LQKENI. Trimming left V 2 bases short and J 4 bases short, with 14 bases between. The CDR3 sequence is CASSPSQGIRETQYF. Written as DNA, the CDR3 is TGTGCCAGCTCACCATCACAGGGAATCAGAGAGACCCAGTACTTC.

This chain connects TRBV2 to TRBJ1-2, with D possibly being TRBD1 (5 bases). The CDR3 has 15 residues. The ends were cut back, 6 bases at V and 3 bases at J, with 17 bases in the middle. Germline CDR1 reads SNHLY; CDR2 reads FYNNEI. The CDR3 DNA follows: TGTGCCAGCAGCCCCCTGGGAGGGGCGGACTATGGCTACACCTTC. Protein sequence: CASSPLGGADYGYTF.

The chain uses TRBV9 and TRBJ2-1; TRBD2 matches 8 bases. Germline CDR1 reads SGDLS; CDR2 reads YYNGEE. The CDR3 runs 15 residues. Unmatched junction bases numbered 2, after V lost 0 bases and J lost 3 bases. The CDR3: CASSVGSGGYNEQFF. CDR3 sequence (DNA): TGTGCCAGCAGCGTAGGAAGCGGGGGCTACAATGAGCAGTTCTTC.

The rearrangement links TRBV5-6 to TRBJ2-7; tentatively, D is TRBD1 (6 bases). V shed 3 bases and J shed 2 bases, with 18 bases lying between them. Germline V lookup: CDR1 SGHDT, CDR2 YYEEEE. This CDR3 has 16 residues. This CDR3 is CASSYILGGKAYEQYF. For the CDR3, the DNA is TGTGCCAGCAGCTACATCCTAGGGGGAAAGGCCTACGAGCAGTACTTC.

V gene TRBV4-3 combines with J gene TRBJ1-5; D might be TRBD1 (5 bases). Trimming cost V 1 base and J 2 bases, with 9 bases left between them. Germline assignment: CDR1 LGHNA and CDR2 YSLEER. The CDR3 is 15 amino acids. The CDR3 bases are TGCGCCAGCAGCCAAGGGGGCAGGGGCAATCAGCCCCAGCATTTT. This sequence encodes CASSQGGRGNQPQHF.

The chain couples TRBV7-3 to TRBJ2-2, with 12 positions matching TRBD1. The CDR3 has 18 residues. The V gene end was trimmed by 5 bases and the J gene end by 6 bases; junction bases not matched to a gene: 13. Germline CDR1 and CDR2: SGHTA and FQGTGA. This CDR3 is CASSVSAGTGGAAGELFF. The DNA of the CDR3 is TGTGCCAGCAGCGTCAGCGCCGGGACAGGGGGCGCGGCCGGGGAGCTGTTTTTT.

V and J are TRBV25-1 and TRBJ2-5, with 7 nucleotides matching TRBD2. The ends lost 2 bases at V and 0 bases at J; junction bases unmatched: 6. The CDR3 length is 16 residues. Germline values: CDR1 MGHDK, CDR2 SYGVNS. The CDR3 region has the DNA TGTGCCAGCAGTGAACCGGGAGGATCGTACCAAGAGACCCAGTACTTC. Translation: CASSEPGGSYQETQYF.

This rearrangement joins TRBV9 to TRBJ1-6, with D tentatively TRBD1 (5 bases). Per germline, CDR1 SGDLS and CDR2 YYNGEE. The V end lost 4 bases, the J end lost 10 bases, and 12 bases lay between the germline ends. The CDR3 loop spans 13 amino acids. CDR3 sequence: CASSNGGTSPLHF. The DNA of the CDR3 is TGTGCCAGCAGCAATGGGGGGACCTCACCCCTCCACTTT.

The V and J genes are TRBV6-5 and TRBJ1-2; D possibly corresponds to TRBD1 (6 bases). The CDR3 is made up of 14 amino acids. Trimming cost V 5 bases and J 3 bases, with 13 bases left between them. CDR1 and CDR2 from the germline V gene are MNHEY and SVGAGI. Here the CDR3 reads CASSPRTDDYGYTF. For the CDR3, the DNA is TGTGCCAGCAGTCCCAGGACAGACGACTATGGCTACACCTTC.

This clone was recorded once. The CDR3 loop reads CASSIGQLTFSEKLFF. The CDR3 region has the DNA TGTGCCAGCAGTATCGGACAGCTAACGTTTTCTGAAAAACTGTTTTTT. This chain joins TRBV6-6 and TRBJ1-4; TRBD1 is a possible D gene (6 bases). Looked up from germline, CDR1 is MNHNY and CDR2 is SVGAGI (reference sequence). The CDR3 loop spans 16 amino acids. Trimming left V 5 bases short and J 7 bases short, with 20 bases between.

The chain couples TRBV29-1 to TRBJ2-3; 8 bases line up with TRBD1. The CDR3 is made up of 15 amino acids. Per the germline V gene, CDR1 is SQVTM and CDR2 is ANQGSEA. The J segment lost 5 bases and the V segment lost 1 base, leaving 8 bases of the junction unmatched. This chain's CDR3 is CSVEGYRGSVDTQYF. DNA of the CDR3: TGCAGCGTTGAAGGCTACAGGGGGTCCGTAGATACGCAGTATTTT.

In its sample, this clone was seen a few times. The gene calls are TRBV2 and TRBJ1-6; the match to TRBD1 covers 9 bases. The trim removed 6 bases at V and 9 bases at J, leaving 9 bases unmatched. Germline assignment: CDR1 SNHLY and CDR2 FYNNEI. The CDR3 is 15 residues long. CDR3 in DNA: TGTGCCAGCAGCCGGACCGGGACAGGGCCTTCACCCCTCCACTTT. This translates into CASSRTGTGPSPLHF.

This rearrangement joins TRBV7-7 to TRBJ2-3; D not resolved. The CDR3 runs 15 residues. Per the germline V gene, CDR1 is SSHAT and CDR2 is FNYEAQ (reference sequence). V was pared by 5 bases and J by 0 bases, with 12 bases between. The CDR3 DNA is TGTGCCAGCAGCCAAATTGACATGAGCACAGATACGCAGTATTTT. Its protein is CASSQIDMSTDTQYF.

With regard to this clone: Within the sample, other DNA sequences also encode this same CDR3. The chain recombines TRBV6-1 with TRBJ1-4; D not resolved. Germline assignment: CDR1 MNHNS and CDR2 SASEGT. The CDR3 length is 14 residues. Trimming stripped 2 bases from V and 7 bases from J, with 11 bases between. CDR3 bases: TGTGCCAGCAGTGAACAGGCATCCCTTGAAAAACTGTTTTTT. The encoded protein is CASSEQASLEKLFF.